This T cell receptor (beta chain) comes out of a study of T-cell memory formation after mild COVID-19. TCRdb passed the 5' RACE reads through MiXCR, listing each CDR3 protein once. Of hundreds of thousands of distinct CDR3 sequences listed, approximately 16% are singletons. The study's findings and limits: For second-wave clones that peaked at day 37, SARS-CoV-2 specificity went unverified.

Looked up from germline, CDR1 is WSHSY and CDR2 is SAAADI. Trimming cost V 1 base and J 5 bases, with 8 bases left between them. The CDR3 has 13 amino acids. This clonotype was recorded a few times. Its target is not known. The sequenced material came from PBMCs or a T cell subset sorted from them (not recorded which). The sequence derives from a man aged 18 to 35 who had mild COVID-19 (a few samples of this study predate the infection). Cell type and time point are not known. The rearrangement uses TRBV10-2 and TRBJ1-1; D is unresolved. DNA of the CDR3: TGCGCCAGCAGTGAGTGGTTAGGGACTGAAGCTTTCTTT. It encodes CASSEWLGTEAFF.